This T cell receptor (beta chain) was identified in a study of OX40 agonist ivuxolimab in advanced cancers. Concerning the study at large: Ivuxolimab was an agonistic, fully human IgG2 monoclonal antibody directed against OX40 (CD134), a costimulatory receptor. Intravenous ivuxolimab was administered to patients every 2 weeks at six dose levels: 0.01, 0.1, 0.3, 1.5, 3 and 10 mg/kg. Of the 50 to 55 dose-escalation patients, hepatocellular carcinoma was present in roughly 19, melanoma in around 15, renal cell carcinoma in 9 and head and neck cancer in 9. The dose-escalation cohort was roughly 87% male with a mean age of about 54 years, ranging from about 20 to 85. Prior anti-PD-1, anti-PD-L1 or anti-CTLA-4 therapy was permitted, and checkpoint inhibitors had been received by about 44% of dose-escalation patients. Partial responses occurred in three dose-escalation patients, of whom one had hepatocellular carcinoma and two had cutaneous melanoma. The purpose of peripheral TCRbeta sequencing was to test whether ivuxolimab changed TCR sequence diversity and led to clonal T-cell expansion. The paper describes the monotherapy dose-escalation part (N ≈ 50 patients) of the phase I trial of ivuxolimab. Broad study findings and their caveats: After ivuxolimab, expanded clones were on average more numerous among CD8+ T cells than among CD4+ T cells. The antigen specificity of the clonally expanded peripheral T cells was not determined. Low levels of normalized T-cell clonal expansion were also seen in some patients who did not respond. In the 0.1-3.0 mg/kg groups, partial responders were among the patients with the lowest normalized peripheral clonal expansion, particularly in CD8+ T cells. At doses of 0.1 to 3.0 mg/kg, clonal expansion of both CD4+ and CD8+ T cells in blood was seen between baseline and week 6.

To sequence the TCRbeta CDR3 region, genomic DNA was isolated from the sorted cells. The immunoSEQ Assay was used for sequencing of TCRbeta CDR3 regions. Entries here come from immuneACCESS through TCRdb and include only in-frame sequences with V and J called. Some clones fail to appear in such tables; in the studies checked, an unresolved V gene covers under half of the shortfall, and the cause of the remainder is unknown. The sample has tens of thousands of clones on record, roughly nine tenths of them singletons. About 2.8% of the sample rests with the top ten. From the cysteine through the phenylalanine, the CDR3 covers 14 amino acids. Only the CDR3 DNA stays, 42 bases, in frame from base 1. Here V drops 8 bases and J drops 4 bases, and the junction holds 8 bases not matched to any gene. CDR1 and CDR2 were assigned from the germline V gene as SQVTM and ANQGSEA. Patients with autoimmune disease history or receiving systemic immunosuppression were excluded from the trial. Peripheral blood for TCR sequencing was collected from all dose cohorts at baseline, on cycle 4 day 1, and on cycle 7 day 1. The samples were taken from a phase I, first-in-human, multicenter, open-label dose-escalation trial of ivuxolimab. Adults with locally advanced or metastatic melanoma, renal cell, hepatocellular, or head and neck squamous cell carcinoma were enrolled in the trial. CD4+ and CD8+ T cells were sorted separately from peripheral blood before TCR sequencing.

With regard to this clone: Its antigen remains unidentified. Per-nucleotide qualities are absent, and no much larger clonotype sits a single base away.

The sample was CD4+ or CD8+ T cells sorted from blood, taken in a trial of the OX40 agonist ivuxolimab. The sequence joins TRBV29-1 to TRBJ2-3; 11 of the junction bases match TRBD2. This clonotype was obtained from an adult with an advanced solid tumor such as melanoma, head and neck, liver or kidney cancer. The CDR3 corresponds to CSTSSGRSADTQYF. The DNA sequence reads TGCAGCACGTCTAGCGGGAGGAGTGCAGATACGCAGTATTTT.